This T cell receptor (beta chain) was sequenced in a study of T cell responses to AZD1222 COVID-19 vaccine. General study points: Nearly half of spike-specific TCRs reportedly go after variant regions that carry no mutations.

Data came from immunoSEQ multiplex PCR; TCRdb stores just in-frame clones and leaves some out. Here the sample spans under 170,000 clones, more than 90% being singletons. Trimming shortened V by 11 bases and J by 1 base, and 20 bases separated the two germline ends. CDR3 size: 15 residues. Looked up from germline, CDR1 is LNHNV and CDR2 is YYDKDF (reference sequence). With regard to this clone: What it recognizes is unknown.

This rearrangement joins TRBV15 to TRBJ1-1; unclear D gene. Sequencing used peripheral blood, obtained 28 days after the second AZD1222 dose. This clonotype was sampled from an adult who received the AZD1222 COVID-19 vaccine. Written as DNA, the CDR3 is TGTGCCGCCTCCACGGGCGCGCCCCGGAACACTGAAGCTTTCTTT. It specifies CAASTGAPRNTEAFF.